This T cell receptor beta chain was sequenced during a study of regulatory T cells in long-lasting Graves disease. The sample's time point: newly diagnosed GD, antithyroid drugs for less than 3 months. PBMC-derived RNA was used for the TCR library. Arm-PCR of CDR3 regions and iRepertoire HTBI primers were the basis on which TCR beta libraries were built. TCRdb re-called the multiplex PCR reads through MiXCR, storing one row per CDR3 protein. The table records 520,000 or so distinct CDR3 sequences, around 12% of them present only once. The V gene lost 4 bases and the J gene lost 15 bases, with 18 bases spanning the gap. Germline CDR1 reads LGHNA; CDR2 reads YSLEER. The CDR3 sequence is 13 residues long. This sample was shared with a second study, whose subject was T cells in Graves' hyperthyroidism and ophthalmopathy. That work contributes: Most thyroid clonotypes expanded above 0.001 were also detected in blood.

Sequencing was performed on peripheral blood mononuclear cells (PBMCs), taken at new diagnosis, from a patient treated with antithyroid drugs. This TCR was sampled from a woman between 25 and 40 years old with Graves disease. The rearrangement uses TRBV4-3 and TRBJ1-4; D possibly corresponds to TRBD1 (5 bases). For the CDR3, the DNA is TGCGCCAGCAGCCCCACCGTGGGGGGAAATATGTTTTTT. Amino acid sequence: CASSPTVGGNMFF.